Each of the 17 T cell receptor beta chains below was sequenced from the same sample in a study of identical twins. TCRdb passed the 5' RACE reads through MiXCR, listing each CDR3 protein once. The sample shows around 250,000 distinct CDR3 sequences, about 12% of them seen only once. The same sample was also used in a study of yellow fever vaccine responses in identical twins.

The sample consisted of memory (CD45RO+) T cells sorted from blood. All receptors derive from a woman aged 18-29 years in good health.

The rearrangement joins TRBV7-9 to TRBJ2-3, with 12 bases aligning to TRBD2. This CDR3 region has 16 residues. V was clipped by 6 bases and J by 4 bases; unmatched bases: 8. The V gene's germline CDR1 is SEHNR and CDR2 FQNEAQ (reference sequence). CDR3 region: CASRLALAGGPDTQYF. CDR3 sequence (DNA): TGTGCCAGCAGACTGGCACTAGCGGGAGGACCAGATACGCAGTATTTT. The full variable domain, in which reference TRBV7-9 and TRBJ2-3 provide the parts outside the CDR3, is DTGVSQNPRHKITKRGQNVTFRCDPISEHNRLYWYRQTLGQGPEFLTYFQNEAQLEKSRLLSDRFSAERPKGSFSTLEIQRTEQGDSAMYLCASRLALAGGPDTQYFGPGTRLTVL.

The chain joins TRBV19 to TRBJ2-7, with 8 positions matching TRBD1. V dropped 6 bases and J dropped 1; count of bases not matched to a gene: 8. CDR3 size: 15 residues. Germline V gene data show CDR1 as LNHDA and CDR2 as SQIVND (reference sequence). The CDR3 spells CASSRTGGQSYEQYF. In DNA, the CDR3 is TGTGCCAGTAGCCGTACAGGGGGTCAGTCCTACGAGCAGTACTTC.

This chain joins TRBV12-3 or TRBV12-4 and TRBJ2-5; maybe TRBD1 (5 bases). Between the trimmed V and J ends, which lost 6 bases and 5 bases, there was a span of 19 bases. This CDR3 comprises 15 residues. This CDR3 is CASSPVGAGQETQYF. CDR3 nucleotides: TGTGCCAGCAGCCCCGTTGGGGCAGGCCAGGAGACCCAGTACTTC.

The rearrangement links TRBV7-3 to TRBJ2-3, with TRBD2 matching 7 bases. This CDR3 contains 15 residues. V trimming: 5 bases; J trimming: 3 bases; junction bases outside the gene matches: 8. The germline gives CDR1 SGHTA, CDR2 FQGTGA. CDR3 amino acids: CASSIGGFGTDTQYF. The CDR3 DNA reads TGTGCCAGCAGCATCGGGGGGTTCGGAACAGATACGCAGTATTTT.

The chain carries TRBV6-5 and TRBJ2-5, with 9 positions matching TRBD1. Germline CDR1 MNHEY, CDR2 SVGAGI. J gave up 1 base and V 0 bases, and 3 bases lay outside the gene matches. The CDR3 covers 16 residues. In DNA form, the CDR3 reads TGTGCCAGCAGTTACTCGGGACAGGGTTTCCAAGAGACCCAGTACTTC. Protein product: CASSYSGQGFQETQYF.

This clonotype appeared a few times. CDR3 in DNA: TGTGCCAGCAGCTTGCAGGGGGCTCAGCCCCAGCATTTT. This sequence encodes CASSLQGAQPQHF. The genes are TRBV7-2 and TRBJ1-5; the match to TRBD1 covers 8 bases. The CDR3 totals 13 residues. Germline V gene sequence: CDR1 SGHTA, CDR2 FQGNSA. With 3 bases clipped from V and 6 bases from J, the junction kept 1 base outside the gene matches.

The chain employs TRBV20-1 and TRBJ2-3; 8 positions match TRBD1. The CDR3 consists of 14 residues. Germline V gene data show CDR1 as DFQATT and CDR2 as SNEGSKA (reference sequence). Trimming cost V 1 base and J 2 bases; bases outside gene matches: 2. CDR3 nucleotide sequence: TGCAGTGCTAGAGGGGACAGGATCACAGATACGCAGTATTTT. Its protein product is CSARGDRITDTQYF.

The sample holds many counts of this clonotype. The V and J genes are TRBV20-1 and TRBJ1-2; D remains unclear. The V gene's germline CDR1 is DFQATT and CDR2 SNEGSKA (reference sequence). The CDR3 is made up of 14 amino acids. Trimming removed 1 base from V and 6 bases from J, with 15 bases in between. The CDR3 DNA follows: TGCAGTGCTAGAGGAAAGCCCCAGGCAAATGGCTACACCTTC. Its protein is CSARGKPQANGYTF.

This clonotype was seen a handful of times. This chain uses TRBV12-3 or TRBV12-4 with TRBJ2-1; TRBD1 might be the D (6 bases). V was shortened by 1 base and J by 9 bases, with 22 bases between the two germline ends. The CDR3 totals 17 residues. CDR3 nucleotide sequence: TGTGCCAGCAGTTTAGGGGGAACCGGGACACCCTTTCTTGAGCAGTTCTTC. Amino acids: CASSLGGTGTPFLEQFF.

This clonotype was counted only a few times. The chain recombines TRBV9 with TRBJ2-3; D ambiguous. Germline V gives CDR1 SGDLS, CDR2 YYNGEE. Trimming removed 3 bases from V and 4 bases from J, with 6 bases in between. The CDR3 contains 12 residues. This chain's CDR3 is CASSAVPDTQYF. CDR3 nucleotide sequence: TGTGCCAGCAGCGCCGTACCAGATACGCAGTATTTT.

The V call is TRBV4-3, the J call TRBJ2-7; tentatively, D is TRBD1 (6 bases). V was pared by 2 bases and J by 0 bases, with 11 bases between. The CDR3 has 15 residues. Per the germline V gene, CDR1 is LGHNA and CDR2 is YSLEER. The CDR3 loop is CASSQTGYGSYEQYF. The CDR3 nucleotides read TGCGCCAGCAGCCAAACAGGGTATGGCTCCTACGAGCAGTACTTC.

This clonotype came up many times. The J gene is TRBJ2-3, the V gene TRBV12-3 or TRBV12-4; D call uncertain. V was pared by 2 bases and J by 0 bases, with 9 bases between. This CDR3 spans 15 amino acids. The CDR3 spells CASSLRTVSTDTQYF. Written as DNA, the CDR3 is TGTGCCAGCAGTTTAAGAACGGTTAGCACAGATACGCAGTATTTT.

This clonotype was seen only a few times. The rearrangement joins TRBV19 to TRBJ1-5, with D perhaps TRBD1 (5 bases). The germline gives CDR1 LNHDA, CDR2 SQIVND (reference sequence). The CDR3 is 11 residues long. V was clipped by 11 bases and J by 3 bases, with 8 bases between them. The CDR3 region has the DNA TGTGCCGTCGGGGCCAATCAGCCCCAGCATTTT. This codes for CAVGANQPQHF.

This clonotype has a handful of counts. The CDR3 coding sequence is TGTGCCAGCAGCCCTACACGCAATGAGCAGTTCTTC. Its protein product is CASSPTRNEQFF. The genes are TRBV7-2 and TRBJ2-1; D is uncertain. V lost 5 bases to trimming and J lost 6 bases, with 8 bases between them. Germline CDR1 is SGHTA and CDR2 is FQGNSA. The CDR3 length is 12 residues. The full variable domain, its missing parts supplied by reference TRBV7-2 and TRBJ2-1, is GAGVSQSPSNKVTEKGKDVELRCDPISGHTALYWYRQSLGQGLEFLIYFQGNSAPDKSGLPSDRFSAERTGGSVSTLTIQRTQQEDSAVYLCASSPTRNEQFFGPGTRLTVL.

This chain joins TRBV7-2 and TRBJ2-2; 7 bases map to TRBD1. Per the germline V gene, CDR1 is SGHTA and CDR2 is FQGNSA. The CDR3 has 13 residues. V dropped 5 bases and J dropped 7; count of bases not matched to a gene: 4. CDR3 sequence: CASSRGGSGELFF. CDR3 coding DNA: TGTGCCAGCAGCCGAGGGGGCAGCGGGGAGCTGTTTTTT.

This clonotype was found many times. This rearrangement joins TRBV5-1 to TRBJ2-1; 7 bases are shared with TRBD1. Germline V CDR1 and CDR2: SGHRS, YFSETQ. V was clipped by 4 bases and J by 5 bases; unmatched bases: 12. The CDR3 spans 16 residues. CDR3 DNA: TGCGCCAGCAGCGGGACGACAGGGATCGACGACAATGAGCAGTTCTTC. It encodes CASSGTTGIDDNEQFF.

This clonotype has a count of ten or more. V is TRBV30 and J is TRBJ2-5; D is unresolved. The ends were cut back, 3 bases at V and 4 bases at J, with 9 bases in the middle. This CDR3 region has 12 residues. Germline V lookup: CDR1 GTSNPN, CDR2 SVGIG (reference sequence). CDR3 amino acids: CAWRSAGETQYF. CDR3 coding DNA: TGTGCCTGGAGATCAGCCGGAGAGACCCAGTACTTC.